One sample yielded the 27 T cell receptor beta chains listed below, sequenced in a study of CD8 T cells in ankylosing spondylitis. Their recognized antigens are unknown. Overall study results and limits: Typical of ankylosing spondylitis blood, it appeared, was a TCR beta motif of under 10 highly homologous variants.

MiXCR was run by TCRdb on the 5' RACE reads, yielding one entry per CDR3 protein. Of 800,000 to 900,000 distinct CDR3 sequences in the sample, about 11% were seen once. The sample consisted of blood, either unsorted or a sorted T cell fraction (not recorded which). These receptors were collected from a male donor with ankylosing spondylitis.

V and J are TRBV6-5 and TRBJ1-1; perhaps TRBD1 as D (5 bases). The CDR3 is 13 residues long. The V and J ends lost 4 bases and 7 bases respectively, with 13 bases between them. CDR1 MNHEY and CDR2 SVGAGI come from the germline V gene. The CDR3 reads CASSSVTALEAFF. The CDR3 region has the DNA TGTGCCAGCAGTTCCGTGACAGCCCTTGAAGCTTTCTTT.

The genes are TRBV11-2 and TRBJ2-7; D unresolved. Germline V gene lookup returns CDR1 SGHAT and CDR2 FQNNGV. The length of the CDR3 is 13 residues. V lost 6 bases and J lost 2, with 11 bases in between. The CDR3 DNA is TGTGCCAGCAGTGCTAGAACCACCTACGAGCAGTACTTC. Protein product: CASSARTTYEQYF.

Points on this clonotype: Just one base apart from a much larger clone, this may be a read error. The DNA for the CDR3 is TGTGCCAGCACCTCGGGAGAAGAGACCCAGTACTTC. It codes for CASTSGEETQYF. The rearrangement links TRBV6-5 to TRBJ2-5; perhaps TRBD2 as D (6 bases). Trimming shortened V by 7 bases and J by 3 bases, and 9 bases separated the two germline ends. CDR1 and CDR2 (germline): MNHEY, SVGAGI. The CDR3 extends over 12 amino acids.

The chain couples TRBV7-8 to TRBJ1-1, with 7 bases lining up with TRBD1. The CDR3 extends over 16 amino acids. Losses at the gene ends were 6 bases for V and 5 bases for J; bases not matched to a gene: 15. The germline CDR1 and CDR2 sequences are SGHVS and FQNEAQ. Here the CDR3 reads CASSRQNRVRGTEAFF. CDR3 coding DNA: TGTGCCAGCAGTCGACAAAACAGGGTCAGGGGGACTGAAGCTTTCTTT.

The chain has TRBV5-6 and TRBJ2-1; 13 nucleotides agree with TRBD2. The germline CDR1 and CDR2 sequences are SGHDT and YYEEEE. With 3 bases clipped from V and 8 bases from J, the junction kept 8 bases outside the gene matches. The CDR3 contains 16 residues. In nucleotides, the CDR3 is TGTGCCAGCAGCTGGGGGACTAGCGGGGCCTGGGATGAGCAGTTCTTC. This codes for CASSWGTSGAWDEQFF.

This clonotype came up many times. V is TRBV20-1 and J is TRBJ2-7; D gene uncertain. Trimming left V 4 bases short and J 0 bases short, with 13 bases between. This CDR3 comprises 14 residues. CDR1 DFQATT and CDR2 SNEGSKA come from the germline V gene (reference sequence). CDR3 nucleotide sequence: TGCAGTGCTACCCCTAATTGGAGCTCCTACGAGCAGTACTTC. Protein product: CSATPNWSSYEQYF.

The chain couples TRBV20-1 to TRBJ1-5; 10 bases line up with TRBD1. This CDR3 is 15 amino acids long. The ends lost 7 bases at V and 2 bases at J; junction bases unmatched: 8. The germline V gene has CDR1 DFQATT and CDR2 SNEGSKA (reference sequence). Here the CDR3 DNA reads TGCAGTGTCACCCGGGACAGGGGTCGCAATCAGCCCCAGCATTTT. This codes for CSVTRDRGRNQPQHF.

This clonotype showed up just a few times. This chain links TRBV5-6 with TRBJ2-5; D remains ambiguous. The CDR3 loop spans 13 amino acids. Germline V gene data show CDR1 as SGHDT and CDR2 as YYEEEE. Trimming took 3 bases from V and 1 from J, leaving 7 bases between them. The CDR3 loop is CASSWRPQETQYF. The CDR3 DNA reads as TGTGCCAGCAGCTGGCGACCCCAAGAGACCCAGTACTTC.

This clonotype has only a few counts. V gene TRBV20-1 combines with J gene TRBJ2-1, with a weak D call TRBD2 (6 bases). Trimming took 5 bases from V and 2 from J, leaving 22 bases between them. The CDR3 runs to 17 residues. Germline loops: CDR1 DFQATT, CDR2 SNEGSKA (reference sequence). The CDR3 region is CSAYPRAPTGAYNEQFF. The CDR3 DNA reads TGCAGTGCTTATCCGCGGGCGCCGACGGGAGCCTACAATGAGCAGTTCTTC.

This clonotype has more than one count but fewer than ten. The gene calls are TRBV5-1 and TRBJ2-5; no clear D. CDR1 SGHRS and CDR2 YFSETQ come from the germline V gene. The V gene lost 1 base and the J gene lost 3 bases, with 10 bases spanning the gap. The CDR3 consists of 14 residues. The CDR3 DNA follows: TGCGCCAGCAGCTTGAACATCCCCAAAGAGACCCAGTACTTC. Translating gives CASSLNIPKETQYF.

This clonotype was counted a few times. The chain joins TRBV20-1 to TRBJ2-3; 8 bases line up with TRBD2. With 2 bases clipped from V and 1 base from J, the junction kept 2 bases outside the gene matches. The CDR3 is 14 residues long. Germline assignment: CDR1 DFQATT and CDR2 SNEGSKA (reference sequence). The CDR3 region is CSARHSGGTDTQYF. CDR3 nucleotide sequence: TGCAGTGCTAGACATAGCGGGGGCACAGATACGCAGTATTTT.

The CDR3 sequence: CASTSRRSGGDTQYF. The DNA of the CDR3 is TGTGCCAGCACCTCCCGGAGGTCGGGAGGGGATACGCAGTATTTT. J is TRBJ2-3 and V is TRBV7-2; TRBD2 matches 8 bases. This CDR3 is 15 amino acids long. CDR1 is SGHTA, CDR2 FQGNSA, per germline. Trimming at V came to 7 bases and at J to 6 bases, leaving 12 bases not matched to a gene. Supplemented by reference TRBV7-2 and TRBJ2-3, the full variable domain reads GAGVSQSPSNKVTEKGKDVELRCDPISGHTALYWYRQSLGQGLEFLIYFQGNSAPDKSGLPSDRFSAERTGGSVSTLTIQRTQQEDSAVYLCASTSRRSGGDTQYFGPGTRLTVL.

V is TRBV20-1 and J is TRBJ1-2; D might be TRBD1 (6 bases). The germline CDR1 and CDR2 sequences are DFQATT and SNEGSKA (reference sequence). This CDR3 comprises 14 residues. The V and J ends lost 3 bases and 9 bases respectively, with 20 bases between them. CDR3 coding DNA: TGCAGTGCTAGTAGGAGGAGACAGGAGTGGAGCTACACCTTC. Translated: CSASRRRQEWSYTF.

Ten or more counts support this clonotype. The chain has TRBV12-3 or TRBV12-4 and TRBJ2-7; D perhaps matches TRBD1 (5 bases). CDR3 length: 14 residues. V lost 2 bases and J 0 bases, leaving 8 bases between the germline ends. In nucleotides, the CDR3 is TGTGCCAGCAGTTTATACAGGAGCTCCTACGAGCAGTACTTC. Translating gives CASSLYRSSYEQYF.

In this sample, this clonotype turned up many times. The gene calls are TRBV12-3 or TRBV12-4 and TRBJ1-1, with TRBD1 as a possible D gene (5 bases). This CDR3 has 14 amino acids. The V end was cut by 8 bases, the J end by 5 bases, with 18 bases between. The CDR3 region is CASLNQEGKTEAFF. As DNA, the CDR3 is TGTGCCAGCCTCAATCAGGAGGGGAAGACTGAAGCTTTCTTT.

J is TRBJ2-5 and V is TRBV20-1, with a possible D match to TRBD2 (6 bases). Per germline, CDR1 DFQATT and CDR2 SNEGSKA (reference sequence). The length of the CDR3 is 14 residues. The V end was cut by 6 bases, the J end by 4 bases, with 18 bases between. This chain's CDR3 is CSAPRTGGGETQYF. The DNA of the CDR3 is TGCAGTGCCCCCCGGACCGGGGGAGGAGAGACCCAGTACTTC.

V gene TRBV5-4 combines with J gene TRBJ1-1; D is uncertain. This CDR3 is built from 15 residues. CDR1 is SGHNT and CDR2 is YYREEE in the germline V gene (reference sequence). The V end lost 0 bases, the J end lost 3 bases, and 12 bases lay between the germline ends. As DNA, the CDR3 is TGTGCCAGCAGCTTGGGACCCCTGGAGGACACTGAAGCTTTCTTT. Encoded protein: CASSLGPLEDTEAFF.

This chain uses TRBV4-1 with TRBJ2-7; 7 bases are a match to TRBD1. V shed 4 bases and J 2 bases; nucleotides not matched to a gene: 8. The CDR3 is made up of 15 amino acids. Germline values: CDR1 MGHRA, CDR2 YSYEKL. DNA of the CDR3: TGCGCCAGCAGCCGCCTGGGACAGCCTACCTACGAGCAGTACTTC. Encoded protein: CASSRLGQPTYEQYF.

The rearrangement uses TRBV7-9 and TRBJ2-1, with D maybe TRBD1 (5 bases). The CDR3 has 13 amino acids. Germline-derived CDR1 and CDR2 are SEHNR and FQNEAQ (reference sequence). V gave up 3 bases and J gave up 8 bases, with 11 bases separating them. CDR3 loop: CASSLSTEDEQFF. In nucleotides, the CDR3 is TGTGCCAGCAGCTTGTCGACAGAGGATGAGCAGTTCTTC.

V and J are TRBV4-2 and TRBJ2-5, with 8 bases lining up with TRBD2. The CDR3 consists of 16 residues. V shed 1 base and J 4 bases; nucleotides not matched to a gene: 8. Germline values: CDR1 LGHNA, CDR2 YNFKEQ. In DNA form, the CDR3 reads TGTGCCAGCAGCCAAGGCGGAAATAGCGGGGTAGAGACCCAGTACTTC. Protein sequence: CASSQGGNSGVETQYF.

V and J are TRBV12-3 or TRBV12-4 and TRBJ2-5; D possibly corresponds to TRBD2 (7 bases). The CDR3 is 15 amino acids. V was clipped by 4 bases and J by 4 bases, with 16 bases between them. Here the CDR3 DNA reads TGTGCCAGCAGTTCATCGGGGGGCCTGGGAGAGACCCAGTACTTC. This codes for CASSSSGGLGETQYF.

The chain employs TRBV29-1 and TRBJ2-1; 7 bases are a match to TRBD1. Germline values: CDR1 SQVTM, CDR2 ANQGSEA. V was pared by 7 bases and J by 6 bases, with 9 bases of the junction left unmatched. This CDR3 is built from 13 residues. The CDR3 reads CSAEQGYLNEQFF. In nucleotides, the CDR3 is TGCAGCGCGGAACAGGGGTATCTCAATGAGCAGTTCTTC.

The genes are TRBV7-9 and TRBJ1-1; possible D gene TRBD1, 6 bases. The CDR3 loop spans 17 amino acids. The ends were cut back, 5 bases at V and 0 bases at J, with 19 bases in the middle. The germline V gene encodes CDR1 SEHNR and CDR2 FQNEAQ (reference sequence). Here the CDR3 DNA reads TGTGCCAGCAGCCCTCTTCCGGTCAGGACAGTGAACACTGAAGCTTTCTTT. It encodes CASSPLPVRTVNTEAFF.

This clonotype has just a few counts. The V gene is TRBV4-1, the J gene TRBJ1-2, with 9 bases identical to TRBD1. The CDR3 length is 14 residues. The germline CDR1 and CDR2 sequences are MGHRA and YSYEKL. J lost 6 bases, V lost 6 bases, and 8 bases had no gene match. The CDR3 region has the DNA TGCGCCAGCAGAAACCCGGGACAGGGTAATGGCTACACCTTC. Translation gives CASRNPGQGNGYTF.

V usage is TRBV4-3 and J usage is TRBJ2-7, with a possible D match to TRBD1 (6 bases). Germline CDR1 is LGHNA and CDR2 is YSLEER. The germline V and J ends were trimmed by 5 bases and 6 bases, with 14 bases remaining between them. CDR3 length: 13 amino acids. For the CDR3, the DNA is TGCGCCAGCAGCTCCGGACAGAGTCCCGAGCAGTACTTC. The encoded protein is CASSSGQSPEQYF.

Only a few counts were recorded for this clonotype. The genes are TRBV7-8 and TRBJ2-7; no definite D call. The CDR3 has 15 amino acids. Germline V gene data show CDR1 as SGHVS and CDR2 as FQNEAQ. Trimming took off 5 bases at V and 0 bases at J, with 14 bases between the two ends. CDR3 DNA sequence: TGTGCCAGCAGCGACCCAGGAGCTTTCTCCTACGAGCAGTACTTC. This codes for CASSDPGAFSYEQYF.

This clonotype was observed many times. The J gene is TRBJ1-1, the V gene TRBV5-1; 7 positions agree with TRBD1. Losses at the gene ends were 2 bases for V and 1 base for J; bases not matched to a gene: 2. Per the germline V gene, CDR1 is SGHRS and CDR2 is YFSETQ. The length of the CDR3 is 14 residues. DNA of the CDR3: TGCGCCAGCAGCTTTCAGGGGGAGAACACTGAAGCTTTCTTT. It encodes CASSFQGENTEAFF.